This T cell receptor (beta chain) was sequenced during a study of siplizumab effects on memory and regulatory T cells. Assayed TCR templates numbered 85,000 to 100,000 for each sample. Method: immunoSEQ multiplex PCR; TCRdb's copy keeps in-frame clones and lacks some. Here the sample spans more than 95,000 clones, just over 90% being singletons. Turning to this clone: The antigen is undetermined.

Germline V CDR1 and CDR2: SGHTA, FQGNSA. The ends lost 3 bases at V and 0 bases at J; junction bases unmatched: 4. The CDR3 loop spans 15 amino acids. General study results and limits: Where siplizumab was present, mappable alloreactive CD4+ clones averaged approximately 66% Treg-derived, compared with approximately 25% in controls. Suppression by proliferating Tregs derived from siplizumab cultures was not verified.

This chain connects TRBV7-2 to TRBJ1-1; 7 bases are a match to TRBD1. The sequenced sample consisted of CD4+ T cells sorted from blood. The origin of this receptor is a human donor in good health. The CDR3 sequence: CASSLGTVMNTEAFF. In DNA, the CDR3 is TGTGCCAGCAGCTTGGGGACAGTCATGAACACTGAAGCTTTCTTT.